This T cell receptor beta chain was recovered during a study of shared clonotypes between healthy human individuals. General study results and limits: In a few donors, about 5% of naive CD4 clonotypes appeared in common.

Only in-frame clones appear in the TCRdb table, and some are missing; sequencing was by immunoSEQ multiplex PCR. This table has 2 million to 2.5 million clones, around 95% appearing once. CDR1 is SNHLY and CDR2 is FYNNEI in the germline V gene. V lost 0 bases and J 3 bases, leaving 11 bases between the germline ends. This CDR3 is 15 amino acids long. Comment on this clone: The antigen remains unidentified.

Naive CD45RA+ and memory CD45RA-negative subsets were split from CD4+ cells. V gene TRBV2 combines with J gene TRBJ1-1; the D is unclear. The sequence came from a man between 18 and 29 years old in good health. The source material was naive CD4+ T cells sorted from blood. As to subset: CD45RA+ positively selected. CDR3 bases: TGTGCCAGCAGTGAAGCGCTTGTCAGAGACACTGAAGCTTTCTTT. It is translated as CASSEALVRDTEAFF. The whole variable domain, filled in from reference TRBV2 and TRBJ1-1, reads EPEVTQTPSHQVTQMGQEVILRCVPISNHLYFYWYRQILGQKVEFLVSFYNNEISEKSEIFDDQFSVERPDGSNFTLKIRSTKLEDSAMYFCASSEALVRDTEAFFGQGTRLTVV.